These 4 T cell receptor beta chains were sequenced from one sample in a study of early T cells in non-severe SARS-CoV-2 infection. TCRdb re-derived calls from the 5' RACE reads in MiXCR, one entry per CDR3 protein. The table has 55,000 to 80,000 distinct CDR3 sequences, roughly 10% seen once. Sequencing was performed on whole blood. These receptors originate from an adult who was a healthcare worker with PCR-confirmed SARS-CoV-2 infection or an uninfected control (not recorded which).

This clonotype came up a few times. In DNA form, the CDR3 reads TGCGCCAGCAGCTTGATAACTAGCCTCAATAATGAGCAGTTCTTC. Protein: CASSLITSLNNEQFF. V and J are TRBV5-1 and TRBJ2-1, with D possibly being TRBD2 (6 bases). This CDR3 has 15 amino acids. Trimming shortened V by 1 base and J by 7 bases, and 15 bases separated the two germline ends. CDR1 is SGHRS, CDR2 YFSETQ, per germline.

This clonotype came up a few times. The chain employs TRBV10-3 and TRBJ2-1; 7 bases line up with TRBD1. V lost 6 bases and J lost 8; bases outside the gene matches: 4. CDR3 length equals 12 residues. The V gene's germline CDR1 is ENHRY and CDR2 SYGVKD. The CDR3 sequence: CAISLDRDEQFF. The DNA for the CDR3 is TGTGCCATCAGCCTTGACAGGGATGAGCAGTTCTTC.

This clonotype was detected many times. This chain joins TRBV6-2 or TRBV6-3 and TRBJ2-3, with 9 nucleotides matching TRBD2. The J segment lost 15 bases and the V segment lost 5 bases, leaving 12 bases of the junction unmatched. The CDR3 length is 13 residues. CDR1 MNHEY and CDR2 SVGEGT come from the germline V gene. As DNA, the CDR3 is TGTGCCAGCAGTGGCGGGGGGGCCGGTCGATCTTATTTT. As protein: CASSGGGAGRSYF.

In its sample, this clonotype was seen many times. This sequence joins TRBV3-1 and TRBJ2-5; 7 nucleotides match TRBD1. V dropped 5 bases and J dropped 2; count of bases not matched to a gene: 5. The CDR3 spans 14 residues. Germline V gene lookup returns CDR1 LGHDT and CDR2 YNNKEL (reference sequence). CDR3 sequence reads: CASSNWDSQETQYF. CDR3 DNA sequence: TGTGCCAGCAGCAACTGGGACAGTCAAGAGACCCAGTACTTC.